One sample yielded the 5 T cell receptor beta chains listed below, sequenced in a study of CD8+ T cells in alopecia areata. Following RNA extraction, reverse transcription yielded cDNA that acted as the sequencing template. Assay: immunoSEQ multiplex PCR; the TCRdb copy retains only in-frame clones and omits some. Of about 150,000 clones listed, over 70% are singletons. The sample was CD8+ T cells sorted from blood, taken at week 0. These receptors all come from a human donor with alopecia areata.

This clone appeared a single time. The chain carries TRBV5-4 and TRBJ2-3; D not certain. CDR1 is SGHNT, CDR2 YYREEE, per germline (reference sequence). The V end was cut by 2 bases, the J end by 0 bases, with 4 bases between. The CDR3 has 13 residues. As DNA, the CDR3 is TGTGCCAGCAGCTTAGCAAGCACAGATACGCAGTATTTT. Translation: CASSLASTDTQYF.

This chain uses TRBV6-5 with TRBJ2-7; 8 positions match TRBD2. In germline, CDR1 is MNHEY, CDR2 SVGAGI. J was trimmed by 2 bases and V by 7 bases; bases with no gene match: 10. The CDR3 covers 15 residues. CDR3 residues: CASTPGGDRAYEQYF. The CDR3 nucleotides read TGTGCCAGCACTCCCGGGGGGGACCGAGCCTACGAGCAGTACTTC.

The genes are TRBV7-3 and TRBJ2-7, with D perhaps TRBD2 (5 bases). Trimming stripped 2 bases from V and 2 bases from J, with 13 bases between. The CDR3 contains 15 residues. The germline gives CDR1 SGHTA, CDR2 FQGTGA. Here the CDR3 DNA reads TGTGCCAGCAGCTTAGAGGGTCATTCCCCCTACGAGCAGTACTTC. Protein: CASSLEGHSPYEQYF.

This chain joins TRBV29-1 and TRBJ2-7; 7 positions agree with TRBD1. The CDR3 covers 15 residues. CDR1 is SQVTM and CDR2 is ANQGSEA in the germline V gene. After removal of 0 bases from V and 4 bases from J, the junction contained 9 bases not matched to a gene. The CDR3 DNA follows: TGCAGCGTTGAAGATCGGATACAGGGGAAATACGAGCAGTACTTC. This sequence encodes CSVEDRIQGKYEQYF.

V usage is TRBV9 and J usage is TRBJ2-3; D possibly corresponds to TRBD2 (6 bases). Trimming took off 3 bases at V and 0 bases at J, with 11 bases between the two ends. The length of the CDR3 is 15 residues. CDR1 and CDR2 from the germline V gene are SGDLS and YYNGEE. The CDR3 here is CASSGSGDSTDTQYF. CDR3 bases: TGTGCCAGCAGCGGTAGCGGAGATAGCACAGATACGCAGTATTTT.